The 32 T cell receptor beta chains listed next were all sequenced from one sample in a study of OX40 agonist ivuxolimab in advanced cancers. This table comes from immunoSEQ multiplex PCR, and its TCRdb copy is limited to in-frame clones, with some not included. There are some 74,000 clones in the sample; around nine tenths occur only once, and around 0.95% lies in the top ten. The sample consisted of CD4+ or CD8+ T cells sorted from blood, taken in a trial of the OX40 agonist ivuxolimab. The source is an adult with an advanced solid tumor such as melanoma, head and neck, liver or kidney cancer.

The V gene is TRBV7-2, the J gene TRBJ2-7; D ambiguous. Germline values: CDR1 SGHTA, CDR2 FQGNSA. V was trimmed by 5 bases and J by 3 bases, leaving 11 bases between them. CDR3 length: 13 amino acids. CDR3 sequence: CASSPSALYEQYF. The CDR3 coding sequence is TGTGCCAGCAGCCCATCGGCTCTCTACGAGCAGTACTTC.

V usage is TRBV7-9 and J usage is TRBJ1-1, with D perhaps TRBD1 (5 bases). This CDR3 spans 15 amino acids. In germline, CDR1 is SEHNR, CDR2 FQNEAQ (reference sequence). The V gene lost 5 bases and the J gene lost 7 bases, with 20 bases spanning the gap. Here the CDR3 reads CASSPLQALGIEAFF. Here the CDR3 DNA reads TGTGCCAGCAGCCCCCTACAGGCGCTGGGCATTGAAGCTTTCTTT.

The rearrangement uses TRBV5-3 and TRBJ2-2; D could derive from TRBD1 or TRBD2 (6 bases each). TRBV5-3 is an ORF, with its function uncertain. The CDR3 consists of 18 residues. V dropped 5 bases and J dropped 5 bases, with 25 bases sitting between them. DNA for the CDR3: TGTGCCAGAAGTCAGTTGTCCGGTGTCGGGGGCCGGACCGGGGAGCTGTTTTTT. Translating it yields CARSQLSGVGGRTGELFF.

This sequence joins TRBV6-5 and TRBJ1-6; the D gene is possibly TRBD1 (6 bases). The CDR3 is 16 residues long. In germline, CDR1 is MNHEY, CDR2 SVGAGI. The V and J ends lost 2 bases and 7 bases respectively, with 15 bases between them. Here the CDR3 DNA reads TGTGCCAGCAGTTACGAGGCAGGGGTGCGCAATTCACCCCTCCACTTT. Protein: CASSYEAGVRNSPLHF.

The chain employs TRBV5-1 and TRBJ2-1; 8 bases are shared with TRBD1. Germline CDR1 SGHRS, CDR2 YFSETQ. This CDR3 contains 14 residues. The V segment lost 7 bases and the J segment 9 bases; nucleotides outside the gene matches: 12. The DNA of the CDR3 is TGCGCCAGCGGACAGGGAGGATCGTTCGGTGAGCAGTTCTTC. It is translated as CASGQGGSFGEQFF. The complete variable domain, with remaining parts taken from reference TRBV5-1 and TRBJ2-1, reads KAGVTQTPRYLIKTRGQQVTLSCSPISGHRSVSWYQQTPGQGLQFLFEYFSETQRNKGNFPGRFSGRQFSNSRSEMNVSTLELGDSALYLCASGQGGSFGEQFFGPGTRLTVL.

The table lists this clone with a count of one. J is TRBJ2-1 and V is TRBV15; D is ambiguous. V gave up 5 bases and J gave up 5 bases, with 13 bases separating them. Germline CDR1 and CDR2: LNHNV and YYDKDF (reference sequence). This CDR3 spans 14 amino acids. Here the CDR3 DNA reads TGTGCCACCAGCCCACGGTCTCTTGACAATGAGCAGTTCTTC. Protein sequence: CATSPRSLDNEQFF.

The gene calls are TRBV18 and TRBJ2-7; D possibly corresponds to TRBD2 (5 bases). This CDR3 is 16 amino acids long. V lost 0 bases and J 4 bases, leaving 16 bases between the germline ends. The V gene's germline CDR1 is KGHSH and CDR2 LQKENI. As DNA, the CDR3 is TGTGCCAGCTCACCACCTGGAGGCAAGAAGGGTTACGAGCAGTACTTC. This codes for CASSPPGGKKGYEQYF.

The V call is TRBV14, the J call TRBJ2-1; TRBD2 matches at 10 bases. Germline V gene lookup returns CDR1 SGHDN and CDR2 FVKESK. Trimming at V came to 7 bases and at J to 0 bases, leaving 6 bases not matched to a gene. CDR3 size: 16 residues. CDR3 sequence: CASNTGLAASYNEQFF. As DNA, the CDR3 is TGTGCCAGCAACACAGGACTAGCGGCCTCCTACAATGAGCAGTTCTTC.

This chain uses TRBV11-3 with TRBJ2-3, with D tentatively TRBD1 (6 bases). The germline CDR1 and CDR2 sequences are SGHNT and YENEEA. With 1 base removed from V and 3 bases from J, the gap between germline ends came to 8 bases. The CDR3 runs to 14 residues. The CDR3 DNA follows: TGTGCCAGCAGCTTAGGGGGGACAACAGATACGCAGTATTTT. It specifies CASSLGGTTDTQYF.

The chain couples TRBV2 to TRBJ2-2; no reliable D call. The germline CDR1 and CDR2 sequences are SNHLY and FYNNEI. CDR3 size: 13 residues. Between the trimmed V and J ends, which lost 2 bases and 5 bases, there was a span of 6 bases. DNA of the CDR3: TGTGCCAGCAGTGAATGGATGACCGGGGAGCTGTTTTTT. It encodes CASSEWMTGELFF.

The chain uses TRBV28 and TRBJ2-5; D gene unclear. CDR1 MDHEN and CDR2 SYDVKM come from the germline V gene. The CDR3 spans 12 residues. V lost 8 bases, J lost 1 base, and 8 bases lay in between. This CDR3 is CASLSSQETQYF. The CDR3 region has the DNA TGTGCCAGCCTTTCCTCCCAAGAGACCCAGTACTTC.

V usage is TRBV7-2 and J usage is TRBJ2-1; 11 positions match TRBD2. Trimming removed 0 bases from V and 3 bases from J; junction bases left unmatched: 7. This CDR3 region has 18 residues. Per the germline V gene, CDR1 is SGHTA and CDR2 is FQGNSA. CDR3: CASSLARLAGGNYNEQFF. For the CDR3, the DNA is TGTGCCAGCAGCTTAGCGCGGCTAGCGGGAGGCAACTACAATGAGCAGTTCTTC. The variable domain in full, with the rest retrieved from reference TRBV7-2 and TRBJ2-1, is GAGVSQSPSNKVTEKGKDVELRCDPISGHTALYWYRQSLGQGLEFLIYFQGNSAPDKSGLPSDRFSAERTGGSVSTLTIQRTQQEDSAVYLCASSLARLAGGNYNEQFFGPGTRLTVL.

This clone was seen a handful of times. The V gene is TRBV19, the J gene TRBJ2-7; 7 bases are shared with TRBD2. J gave up 7 bases and V 5 bases, and 11 bases lay outside the gene matches. This CDR3 is 14 amino acids long. CDR1 and CDR2 from the germline V gene are LNHDA and SQIVND (reference sequence). For the CDR3, the DNA is TGTGCCAGTAGTCCTAGGGACTACGCGAGGGAGCAGTACTTC. It encodes CASSPRDYAREQYF.

The rearrangement joins TRBV29-1 to TRBJ1-1, with D unclear. This CDR3 is 15 amino acids long. V lost 5 bases and J 0 bases, leaving 16 bases between the germline ends. Looked up from germline, CDR1 is SQVTM and CDR2 is ANQGSEA. The CDR3 reads CSVSPLRDMNTEAFF. As DNA, the CDR3 is TGCAGCGTTAGCCCCCTCCGGGATATGAACACTGAAGCTTTCTTT.

In DNA form, the CDR3 reads TGCGCCAGCAGTTGGATACTAGACAATGAGCAGTTCTTC. It encodes CASSWILDNEQFF. The V gene is TRBV5-1, the J gene TRBJ2-1, with D maybe TRBD2 (5 bases). Germline V CDR1 and CDR2: SGHRS, YFSETQ. There are 13 residues in the CDR3. With 5 bases removed from V and 5 bases from J, the gap between germline ends came to 11 bases.

This clone turned up a few times. The chain couples TRBV7-2 to TRBJ2-1; unclear D gene. This CDR3 contains 11 residues. With 2 bases removed from V and 9 bases from J, the gap between germline ends came to 5 bases. The V gene's germline CDR1 is SGHTA and CDR2 FQGNSA. CDR3 nucleotides: TGTGCCAGCAGCTTATCCACTGAGCAGTTCTTC. It encodes CASSLSTEQFF.

This rearrangement joins TRBV7-3 to TRBJ2-1, with TRBD2 identical over 9 bases. V lost 1 base, J lost 9 bases, and 10 bases stayed unmatched. Per germline, CDR1 SGHTA and CDR2 FQGTGA. This CDR3 is built from 16 residues. DNA of the CDR3: TGTGCCAGCAGCTTAAGTCAGCTAGCGGGAAATGCTGAGCAGTTCTTC. Protein: CASSLSQLAGNAEQFF.

This chain joins TRBV5-1 and TRBJ1-1; 8 bases align to TRBD1. The CDR3 spans 16 residues. The V gene end was trimmed by 3 bases and the J gene end by 1 base; junction bases not matched to a gene: 8. CDR1 is SGHRS, CDR2 YFSETQ, per germline. The CDR3 DNA reads TGCGCCAGCAGCTCCGGACAGGGCCGGGGGAACACTGAAGCTTTCTTT. This sequence encodes CASSSGQGRGNTEAFF.

The J gene is TRBJ2-7, the V gene TRBV28; either TRBD1 or TRBD2 may fit D (7 bases each). Germline values: CDR1 MDHEN, CDR2 SYDVKM. This CDR3 has 15 amino acids. Trimming took off 6 bases at V and 4 bases at J, with 19 bases between the two ends. The CDR3 bases are TGTGCCAGCAGGGCTGGGGGAGGGGGCGCGTACGAGCAGTACTTC. Amino acids: CASRAGGGGAYEQYF. The full variable domain, completed using reference TRBV28 and TRBJ2-7, is DVKVTQSSRYLVKRTGEKVFLECVQDMDHENMFWYRQDPGLGLRLIYFSYDVKMKEKGDIPEGYSVSREKKERFSLILESASTNQTSMYLCASRAGGGGAYEQYFGPGTRLTVT.

Only a few counts were recorded for this clone. The chain carries TRBV30 and TRBJ2-3; tentatively, D is TRBD2 (5 bases). V lost 8 bases and J 0 bases, leaving 12 bases between the germline ends. Germline CDR1 and CDR2: GTSNPN and SVGIG (reference sequence). This CDR3 spans 13 amino acids. The CDR3 sequence is CAVSGPSTDTQYF. For the CDR3, the DNA is TGTGCCGTCAGCGGACCTAGCACAGATACGCAGTATTTT. The full variable domain, in which reference TRBV30 and TRBJ2-3 provide the parts outside the CDR3, is SQTIHQWPATLVQPVGSPLSLECTVEGTSNPNLYWYRQAAGRGLQLLFYSVGIGQISSEVPQNLSASRPQDRQFILSSKKLLLSDSGFYLCAVSGPSTDTQYFGPGTRLTVL.

This chain connects TRBV7-3 to TRBJ1-1, with D tentatively TRBD1 (5 bases). The germline V and J ends were trimmed by 7 bases and 3 bases, with 12 bases remaining between them. The CDR3 totals 13 residues. Germline values: CDR1 SGHTA, CDR2 FQGTGA. The chain's CDR3 is CASNKDSYTEAFF. CDR3 coding DNA: TGTGCCAGCAACAAAGACAGCTACACTGAAGCTTTCTTT.

V usage is TRBV6-6 and J usage is TRBJ2-6, with TRBD2 as a possible D gene (6 bases). V lost 7 bases and J lost 2, with 12 bases in between. This CDR3 spans 15 amino acids. Germline V CDR1 and CDR2: MNHNY, SVGAGI (reference sequence). CDR3 loop: CASNTRTTGANVLTF. DNA for the CDR3: TGTGCCAGCAATACAAGGACTACTGGGGCCAACGTCCTGACTTTC.

The genes are TRBV6-5 and TRBJ2-7; 9 bases are shared with TRBD1. V was clipped by 5 bases and J by 3 bases; unmatched bases: 5. The CDR3 has 14 amino acids. Germline CDR1 MNHEY, CDR2 SVGAGI. CDR3 amino acids: CASSQGQGGYEQYF. CDR3 in DNA: TGTGCCAGCAGTCAGGGACAGGGCGGCTACGAGCAGTACTTC.

The J gene is TRBJ1-1, the V gene TRBV10-3, with D perhaps TRBD1 (6 bases). The CDR3 length is 13 residues. Trimming cost V 7 bases and J 2 bases, with 11 bases left between them. The germline V gene has CDR1 ENHRY and CDR2 SYGVKD. CDR3 amino acids: CAIKGDPNTEAFF. CDR3 bases: TGTGCCATCAAGGGGGACCCAAACACTGAAGCTTTCTTT.

The chain uses TRBV29-1 and TRBJ2-2, with D possibly TRBD2 on 5 matching bases. This CDR3 is 13 amino acids long. Germline CDR1 is SQVTM and CDR2 is ANQGSEA. The ends were cut back, 0 bases at V and 4 bases at J, with 6 bases in the middle. The CDR3 DNA sequence: TGCAGCGTTGAAGACCGGGGCACCGGGGAGCTGTTTTTT. Translating gives CSVEDRGTGELFF.

V gene TRBV5-6 combines with J gene TRBJ2-1; 10 bases agree with TRBD1. J was trimmed by 9 bases and V by 4 bases; bases with no gene match: 7. The CDR3 length is 14 residues. CDR1 is SGHDT, CDR2 YYEEEE, per germline. The CDR3: CASSPGQGKGEQFF. Written as DNA, the CDR3 is TGTGCCAGCAGCCCGGGACAGGGGAAGGGTGAGCAGTTCTTC. The complete variable domain, with remaining parts taken from reference TRBV5-6 and TRBJ2-1, reads DAGVTQSPTHLIKTRGQQVTLRCSPKSGHDTVSWYQQALGQGPQFIFQYYEEEERQRGNFPDRFSGHQFPNYSSELNVNALLLGDSALYLCASSPGQGKGEQFFGPGTRLTVL.

The chain has TRBV7-9 and TRBJ2-3; 10 nucleotides align to TRBD2. The germline gives CDR1 SEHNR, CDR2 FQNEAQ (reference sequence). The CDR3 sequence is 15 residues long. With 5 bases clipped from V and 4 bases from J, the junction kept 6 bases outside the gene matches. CDR3 region: CASSPTSGKADTQYF. The CDR3 DNA reads as TGTGCCAGCAGCCCCACTAGCGGGAAGGCAGATACGCAGTATTTT.

V and J are TRBV27 and TRBJ1-2; 8 nucleotides agree with TRBD1. V gave up 4 bases and J gave up 1 base; unmatched junction bases: 2. Germline lookup yields CDR1 MNHEY and CDR2 SMNVEV (reference sequence). The CDR3 is 14 residues long. The CDR3 sequence: CASSSGQVNYGYTF. In DNA form, the CDR3 reads TGTGCCAGCAGTTCGGGACAGGTTAACTATGGCTACACCTTC.

The chain carries TRBV7-9 and TRBJ2-6, with D unclear. CDR3 length equals 14 residues. V was clipped by 7 bases and J by 0 bases, with 7 bases between them. In germline, CDR1 is SEHNR, CDR2 FQNEAQ (reference sequence). The CDR3 sequence: CASTRASGANVLTF. The CDR3 DNA is TGTGCCAGCACCCGGGCCTCTGGGGCCAACGTCCTGACTTTC.

The chain links TRBV18 to TRBJ1-1, with D tentatively TRBD1 (6 bases). CDR3 length equals 13 residues. Looked up from germline, CDR1 is KGHSH and CDR2 is LQKENI. Trimming took off 8 bases at V and 1 base at J, with 11 bases between the two ends. In nucleotides, the CDR3 is TGTGCCAGCCTCGAACAGGGGAACACTGAAGCTTTCTTT. Its translation is CASLEQGNTEAFF.

This chain connects TRBV19 to TRBJ2-5, with D tentatively TRBD1 (6 bases). The germline V gene has CDR1 LNHDA and CDR2 SQIVND (reference sequence). The CDR3 loop spans 12 amino acids. Trimming removed 10 bases at V and 5 bases at J, with 14 bases between. The CDR3 nucleotides are TGTGCCACCAGACAGGCGGGTGAGACCCAGTACTTC. Its protein is CATRQAGETQYF. Combining the CDR3 with reference TRBV19 and TRBJ2-5 gives the whole variable domain DGGITQSPKYLFRKEGQNVTLSCEQNLNHDAMYWYRQDPGQGLRLIYYSQIVNDFQKGDIAEGYSVSREKKESFPLTVTSAQKNPTAFYLCATRQAGETQYFGPGTRLLVL.

The chain uses TRBV2 and TRBJ1-5; possibly TRBD1 for D (6 bases). Germline CDR1 and CDR2: SNHLY and FYNNEI. Trimming pared 1 base from V and 7 bases from J, leaving 14 bases between. There are 15 residues in the CDR3. CDR3 sequence reads: CASSEVSLGGQPQHF. In nucleotides, the CDR3 is TGTGCCAGCAGTGAAGTTAGTTTAGGGGGACAGCCCCAGCATTTT.